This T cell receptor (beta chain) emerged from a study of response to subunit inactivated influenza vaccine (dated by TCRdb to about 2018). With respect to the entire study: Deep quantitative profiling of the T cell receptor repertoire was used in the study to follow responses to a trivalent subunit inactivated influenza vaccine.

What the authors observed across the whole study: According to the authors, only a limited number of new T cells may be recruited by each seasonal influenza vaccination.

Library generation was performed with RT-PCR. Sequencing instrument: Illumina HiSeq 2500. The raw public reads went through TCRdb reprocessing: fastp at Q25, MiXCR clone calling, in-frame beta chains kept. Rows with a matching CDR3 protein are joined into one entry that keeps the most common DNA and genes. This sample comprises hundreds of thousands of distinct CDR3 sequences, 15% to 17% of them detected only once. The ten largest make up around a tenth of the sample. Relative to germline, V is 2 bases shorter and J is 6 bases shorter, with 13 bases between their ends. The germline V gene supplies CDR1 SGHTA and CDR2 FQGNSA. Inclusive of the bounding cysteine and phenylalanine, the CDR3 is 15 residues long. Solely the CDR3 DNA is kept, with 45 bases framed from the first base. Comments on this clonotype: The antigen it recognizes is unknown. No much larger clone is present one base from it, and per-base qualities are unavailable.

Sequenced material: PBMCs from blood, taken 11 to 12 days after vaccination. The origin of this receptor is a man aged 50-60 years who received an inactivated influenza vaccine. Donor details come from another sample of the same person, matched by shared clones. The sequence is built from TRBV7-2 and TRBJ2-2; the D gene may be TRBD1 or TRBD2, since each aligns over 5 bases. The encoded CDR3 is CASSLRDPLPGELFF. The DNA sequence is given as TGTGCCAGCAGCTTAAGGGACCCGCTTCCCGGGGAGCTGTTTTTT.